This is a list of T cell receptor beta chains from one sample in a study of cytomegalovirus exposure and HLA in healthy donors. The method was immunoSEQ multiplex PCR; TCRdb's version includes in-frame clones alone and lacks a portion of them. This sample's table has about 48,000 clones. Sequenced: PBMCs. The source is a male donor in good health and CMV-seropositive. The CDR3 runs from the conserved cysteine through the conserved F or W.

V,CDR3
TRBV7-2,CASSLGGAGGLGNEQFF
TRBV2,CASRLQGTGELFF
TRBV30,CAGSESSYEQYF
TRBV11-2,CASSLGRGGRETQYF
TRBV2,CASSESFYFGNIQYF
TRBV2,CASSAGEAGNTIYF
TRBV4-2,CASSPALASEQYF
TRBV2,CASSARTSGGYEQYF
TRBV9,CASSAGDGITRGYTF
TRBV13,CASGTGIAGYGYTF
TRBV5-6,CASSQLDRNLYGYTF
TRBV30,CAWSVSSGNSPLHF
TRBV27,CASSLSLDSSYEQYF
TRBV7-9,CASSMGQGAIGEQYF
TRBV30,CAWSVRDRQETQYF
TRBV30,CAWNREPRGYTF
TRBV5-8,CASSRGQTGTDTQYF
TRBV4-1,CASSQETSPAYNEQFF
TRBV4-1,CASSQPGLNTDTQYF